This T cell receptor beta chain was profiled in a study of beta chain features in type 1 diabetes. Overall study: Age and gender were similar between patients and healthy donors, as were cell yields.

Sorting with CD45RO/CCR7/CD25/CD127/CD95/CD27 yielded naive, central memory, regulatory and stem-like memory CD4+ cells. A few counts support this clone. Its target is unknown. Germline V lookup: CDR1 SNHLY, CDR2 FYNNEI. There are 13 residues in the CDR3. Trimming at V came to 4 bases and at J to 7 bases, leaving 4 bases not matched to a gene. Study-level results: VDJ junctions from patients with type 1 diabetes contained fewer insertions and more deletions.

The whole isolated RNA underwent reverse transcription, so sequencing captured expressed TCRB transcripts. TCRdb's table, derived via immunoSEQ multiplex PCR, lists solely in-frame clones and lacks some. Here the sample spans roughly 290,000 clones, under 8.5% being singletons. The sequenced material came from central memory CD4+ T cells from blood. This chain joins TRBV2 and TRBJ2-7, with TRBD1 matching over 10 bases. This receptor was obtained from a woman younger than 35 in good health. DNA of the CDR3: TGTGCCAGCAGTGGCGGGACAGGGGTAGAGCAGTACTTC. It encodes CASSGGTGVEQYF.